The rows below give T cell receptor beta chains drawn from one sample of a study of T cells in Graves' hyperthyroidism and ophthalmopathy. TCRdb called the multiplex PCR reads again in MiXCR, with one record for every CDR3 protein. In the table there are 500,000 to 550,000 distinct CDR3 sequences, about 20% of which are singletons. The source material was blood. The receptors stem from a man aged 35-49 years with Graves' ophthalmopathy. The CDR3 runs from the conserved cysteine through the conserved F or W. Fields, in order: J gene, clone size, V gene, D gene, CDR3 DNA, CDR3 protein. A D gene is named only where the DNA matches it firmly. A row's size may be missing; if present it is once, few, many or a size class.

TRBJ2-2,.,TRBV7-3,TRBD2,TGTGCCAGCAGCTTCGGGACTAGCGGGAGCGTACGGGAGCTGTTTTTT,CASSFGTSGSVRELFF
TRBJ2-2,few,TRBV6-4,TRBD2,TGTGCCAGCAACAGGGTAGCGGGGGTCACGAACACCGGGGAGCTGTTTTTT,CASNRVAGVTNTGELFF
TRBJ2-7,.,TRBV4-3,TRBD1,TGCGCCAGCAGCGCCGTGCCGCCGGGACAGGGCCAATACGAGCAGTACTTC,CASSAVPPGQGQYEQYF
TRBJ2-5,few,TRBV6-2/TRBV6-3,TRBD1,TGTGCCAGCAGTACTAGACAGGGAAGGGAGACCCAGTACTTC,CASSTRQGRETQYF
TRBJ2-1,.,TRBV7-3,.,TGTGCCAGCAGCTTAGGGGACTCCAGGGGCGAGCAGTTCTTC,CASSLGDSRGEQFF
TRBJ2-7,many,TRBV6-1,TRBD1,TGTGCCAGCAGCCCAGCTTCAACCGGGACAGGGAATTCCTACGAGCAGTACTTC,CASSPASTGTGNSYEQYF
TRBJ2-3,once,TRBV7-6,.,TGTGCCAGCAGCCCTCGGGCAGGGTTAGCAGATACGCAGTATTTT,CASSPRAGLADTQYF
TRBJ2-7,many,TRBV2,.,TGTGCCAGCAAGAGCAACTACGAGCAGTACTTC,CASKSNYEQYF
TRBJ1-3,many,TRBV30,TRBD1,TGTGCCTGGAGTGACAGGGGGAACACCATATATTTT,CAWSDRGNTIYF
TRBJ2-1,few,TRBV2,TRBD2,TGTGCCAGCAGAGCAGCGGGGGGTCTGCCATACAATGAGCAGTTCTTC,CASRAAGGLPYNEQFF
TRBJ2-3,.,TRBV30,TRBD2,TGTGCCTGGAGTGTACCTAGCGGGAGGTTCCCAGATACGCAGTATTTT,CAWSVPSGRFPDTQYF
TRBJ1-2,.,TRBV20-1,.,TGCAGTGCTAGAGATACGGCCCCGCGCCGCTACACCTTC,CSARDTAPRRYTF
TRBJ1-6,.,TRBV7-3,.,TGTGCCAGCAGCTCGGACAGCTATAATTCACCCCTCCACTTT,CASSSDSYNSPLHF
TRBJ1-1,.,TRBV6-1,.,TGTGCCAGCAGTGAATGGCAGGGGAACACTGAAGCTTTCTTT,CASSEWQGNTEAFF
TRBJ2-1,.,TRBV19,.,TGTGCCAGTAGTAACGGCCTGAGCTCCTACAATGAGCAGTTCTTC,CASSNGLSSYNEQFF
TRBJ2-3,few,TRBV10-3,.,TGTGCCATCACAACTTCCCTGGGGTTGGGCACAGATACGCAGTATTTT,CAITTSLGLGTDTQYF
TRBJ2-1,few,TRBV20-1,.,TGCAGTGCTAGAAAAGATGGGGATGAGCAGTTCTTC,CSARKDGDEQFF
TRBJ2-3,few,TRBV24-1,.,TGTGCCACCGGCGGTCAAAGCACAGATACGCAGTATTTT,CATGGQSTDTQYF
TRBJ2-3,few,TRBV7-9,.,TGTGCCAGCAGCTTGAGGGGGCGCGGGACCACAGATACGCAGTATTTT,CASSLRGRGTTDTQYF
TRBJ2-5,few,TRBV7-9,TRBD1,TGTGCCAGCAGTCGCTCACAGGGGGCAGGTAGTCAGTACTTC,CASSRSQGAGSQYF
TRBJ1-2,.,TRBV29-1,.,TGCAGCGTTGATTGGGTCGGGGGCTACACCTTC,CSVDWVGGYTF
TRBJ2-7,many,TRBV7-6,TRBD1,TGTGCCAGCAGCCCGCTCGGGACAGGGGGGTACGAGCAGTACTTC,CASSPLGTGGYEQYF
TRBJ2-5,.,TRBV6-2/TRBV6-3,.,TGTGCCAGCAGTTACTTTTCGGGCTCTCGACAAGAGACCCAGTACTTC,CASSYFSGSRQETQYF
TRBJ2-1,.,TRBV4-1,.,TGCGCCAGCAGCCAAGCGGGTAACAATGAGCAGTTCTTC,CASSQAGNNEQFF
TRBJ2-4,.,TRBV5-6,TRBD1,TGTGCCGGCGCTTCCTGGGGACAGGGGTGGAACATTCAGTACTTC,CAGASWGQGWNIQYF
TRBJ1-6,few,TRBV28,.,TGTGCCAGCAGTTCGGAGACAGCCTTCTATAATTCACCCCTCCACTTT,CASSSETAFYNSPLHF
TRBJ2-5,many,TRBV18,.,TGTGCCAGCTCACCACCGGGACGAAAAGAGACCCAGTACTTC,CASSPPGRKETQYF
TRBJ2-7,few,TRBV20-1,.,TGCAGTGCTAGGAGTAGGGTCCGGCCCTACGAGCAGTACTTC,CSARSRVRPYEQYF